A selection of T cell receptor beta chains follows, all from one sample in a study of chemoradiotherapy in HPV16-positive cancers. Here immunoSEQ multiplex PCR was the method, and the copy in TCRdb shows in-frame clones only, minus some. The data show more than 20,000 clones, over 75% seen once. The sample in question was blood, obtained from a patient who underwent chemoradiotherapy. The source of these receptors is a human donor with HPV-associated anogenital cancer. The CDR3 runs from the conserved cysteine through the conserved F or W.

>TRBV11-2
CASSLAGFSLQETQYF
>TRBV7-8
CASSPKTGEAFF
>TRBV25-1
CASSGQTNSPLHF
>TRBV9
CASSGGGTGSEKLFF
>TRBV4-2
CASSLFGGSSGELFF
>TRBV10-3
CAISVASGRAGGADTQYF
>TRBV5-5
CASSFQRTSSNEQFF
>TRBV27
CASSPLGSGPSYGYTF
>TRBV19
CASIPGTAQGEQFF
>TRBV6-5
CASSYRDGYTF
>TRBV28
CASSPRGLNQETQYF
>TRBV6-5
CASSYGGRDTEAFF
>TRBV9
CASSALAGGTDTQYF
>TRBV5-4
CATLAGRTDEQFF
>TRBV7-2
CASSLEAVSYEQYF